This TCR beta chain came from a study of Ad26.COV2.S vaccination and SARS-CoV-2 variants. Study details: The study gave Ad26.COV2.S intramuscularly, once or twice 56 days apart. Overall study results and limits: Vaccine recipients surpassed placebo recipients in spike-specific TCR breadth. It was reported that spike-specific CD8+ and CD4+ T cell responses were substantially broad after vaccination.

About this clone itself: Its antigen is still unknown.

TCRdb's copy holds only in-frame clones and misses some; the assay was immunoSEQ multiplex PCR. The sample contains fewer than 400,000 clones, 70% to 90% of which appear only once. Described treatment: roughly 19 received Ad26.COV2.S at low or high dose, single or two shots; about 5 received placebo; per-sample allocation not given. Specimen acquisition occurred on day 63 following the initial vaccine or placebo injection. CDR3 size: 13 residues. V trimming: 5 bases; J trimming: 3 bases; junction bases outside the gene matches: 2. From germline, CDR1 is MGHDK and CDR2 SYGVNS. The V gene is TRBV25-1, the J gene TRBJ1-1, with 8 bases fitting TRBD1. The origin of this receptor is a person between 18 and 59 years old who received the Ad26.COV2.S COVID-19 vaccine or a placebo. The specimen was peripheral blood, collected in a trial of Ad26.COV2.S vaccine versus placebo. The CDR3 DNA follows: TGTGCCAGCAGTTCGGACAGGGACACTGAAGCTTTCTTT. As protein: CASSSDRDTEAFF.